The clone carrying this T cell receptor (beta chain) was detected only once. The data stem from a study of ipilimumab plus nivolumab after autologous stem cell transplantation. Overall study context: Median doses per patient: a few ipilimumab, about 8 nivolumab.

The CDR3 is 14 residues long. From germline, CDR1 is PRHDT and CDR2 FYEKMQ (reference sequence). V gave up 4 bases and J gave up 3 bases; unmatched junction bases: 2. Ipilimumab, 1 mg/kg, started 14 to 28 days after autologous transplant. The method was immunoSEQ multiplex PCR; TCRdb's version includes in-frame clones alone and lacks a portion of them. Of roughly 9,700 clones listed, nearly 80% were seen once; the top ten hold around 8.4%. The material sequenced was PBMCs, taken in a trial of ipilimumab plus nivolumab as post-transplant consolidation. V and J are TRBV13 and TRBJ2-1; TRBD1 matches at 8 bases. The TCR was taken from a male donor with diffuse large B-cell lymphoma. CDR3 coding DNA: TGTGCCAGCAGCTCCAGGGGGCTCTACAATGAGCAGTTCTTC. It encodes CASSSRGLYNEQFF.